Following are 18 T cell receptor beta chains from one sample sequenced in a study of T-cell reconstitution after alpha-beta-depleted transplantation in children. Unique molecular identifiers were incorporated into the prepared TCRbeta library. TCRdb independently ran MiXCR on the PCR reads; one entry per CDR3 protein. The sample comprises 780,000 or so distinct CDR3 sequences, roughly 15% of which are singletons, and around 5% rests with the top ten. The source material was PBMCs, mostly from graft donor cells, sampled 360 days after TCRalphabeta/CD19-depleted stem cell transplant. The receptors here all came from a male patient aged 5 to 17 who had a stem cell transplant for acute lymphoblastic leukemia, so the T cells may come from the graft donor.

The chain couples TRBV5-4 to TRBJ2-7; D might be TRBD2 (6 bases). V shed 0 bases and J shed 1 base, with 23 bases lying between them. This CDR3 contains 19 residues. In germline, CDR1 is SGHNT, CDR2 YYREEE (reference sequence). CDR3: CASSLEGSGVLAPSYEQYF. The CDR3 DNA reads TGTGCCAGCAGCTTGGAGGGTAGCGGAGTATTGGCCCCGTCCTACGAGCAGTACTTC.

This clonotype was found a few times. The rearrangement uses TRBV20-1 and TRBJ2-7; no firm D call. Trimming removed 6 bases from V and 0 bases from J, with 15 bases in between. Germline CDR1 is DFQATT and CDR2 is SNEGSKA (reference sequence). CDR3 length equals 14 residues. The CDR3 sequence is CSAPDWEGSYEQYF. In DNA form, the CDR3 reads TGCAGTGCGCCCGACTGGGAAGGCTCCTACGAGCAGTACTTC.

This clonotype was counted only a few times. CDR3 nucleotide sequence: TGTGCCACCAGTGATTTGTCCAGGGTAGGGGAGACCCAGTACTTC. Amino acids: CATSDLSRVGETQYF. The genes are TRBV24-1 and TRBJ2-5, with D tentatively TRBD1 (5 bases). Germline CDR1 is KGHDR and CDR2 is SFDVKD. This CDR3 has 15 residues. Trimming left V 0 bases short and J 5 bases short, with 12 bases between.

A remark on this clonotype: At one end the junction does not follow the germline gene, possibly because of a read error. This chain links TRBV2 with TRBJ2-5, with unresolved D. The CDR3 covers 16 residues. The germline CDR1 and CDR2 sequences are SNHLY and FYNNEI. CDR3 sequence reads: CASSEDPARRVETQYF. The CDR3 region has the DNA TGTGCCAGCAGCGAAGACCCCGCGAGGAGAGTCGAGACCCAGTACTTC. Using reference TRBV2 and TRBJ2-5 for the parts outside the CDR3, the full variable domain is EPEVTQTPSHQVTQMGQEVILRCVPISNHLYFYWYRQILGQKVEFLVSFYNNEISEKSEIFDDQFSVERPDGSNFTLKIRSTKLEDSAMYFCASSEDPARRVETQYFGPGTRLLVL.

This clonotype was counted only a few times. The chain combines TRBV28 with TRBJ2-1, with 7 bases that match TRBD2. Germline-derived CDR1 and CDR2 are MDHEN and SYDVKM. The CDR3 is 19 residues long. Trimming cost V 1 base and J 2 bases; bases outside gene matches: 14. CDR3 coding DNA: TGTGCCAGCAGTTTATTGGGGTTAATTGCGGGAGAGACCTACAATGAGCAGTTCTTC. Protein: CASSLLGLIAGETYNEQFF.

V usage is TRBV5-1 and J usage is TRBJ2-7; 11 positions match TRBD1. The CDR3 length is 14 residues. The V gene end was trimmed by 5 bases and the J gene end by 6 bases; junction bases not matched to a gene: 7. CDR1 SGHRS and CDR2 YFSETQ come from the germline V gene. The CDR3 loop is CASRDGTGGSEQYF. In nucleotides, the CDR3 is TGCGCCAGCAGAGACGGGACAGGGGGGAGCGAGCAGTACTTC. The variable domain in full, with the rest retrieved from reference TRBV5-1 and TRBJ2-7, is KAGVTQTPRYLIKTRGQQVTLSCSPISGHRSVSWYQQTPGQGLQFLFEYFSETQRNKGNFPGRFSGRQFSNSRSEMNVSTLELGDSALYLCASRDGTGGSEQYFGPGTRLTVT.

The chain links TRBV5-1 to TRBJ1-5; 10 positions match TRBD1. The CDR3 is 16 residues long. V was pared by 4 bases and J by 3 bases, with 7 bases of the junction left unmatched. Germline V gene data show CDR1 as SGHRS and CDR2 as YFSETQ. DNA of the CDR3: TGCGCCAGCAGCAAAGGGACAGGGGTTAACAATCAGCCCCAGCATTTT. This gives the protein CASSKGTGVNNQPQHF.

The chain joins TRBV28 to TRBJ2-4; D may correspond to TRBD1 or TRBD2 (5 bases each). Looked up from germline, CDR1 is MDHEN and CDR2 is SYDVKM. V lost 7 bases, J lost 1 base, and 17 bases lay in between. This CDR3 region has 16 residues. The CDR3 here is CASNFGGERAKNIQYF. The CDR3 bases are TGTGCCAGCAACTTTGGGGGAGAGCGGGCCAAAAACATTCAGTACTTC.

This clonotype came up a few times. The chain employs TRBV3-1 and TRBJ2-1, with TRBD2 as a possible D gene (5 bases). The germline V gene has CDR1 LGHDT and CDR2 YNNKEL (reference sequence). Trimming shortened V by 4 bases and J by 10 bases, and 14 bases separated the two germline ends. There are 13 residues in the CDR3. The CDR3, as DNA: TGTGCCAGCAGCCTTGCCCCCGAGGGAGAGCAGTTCTTC. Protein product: CASSLAPEGEQFF.

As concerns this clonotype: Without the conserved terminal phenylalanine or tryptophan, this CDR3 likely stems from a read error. This CDR3 reads CATAGDRGSGNTIYY. The DNA of the CDR3 is TGTGCCACGGCGGGGGACAGGGGGTCTGGAAACACCATATATTAT. The chain carries TRBV15 and TRBJ1-3; 11 positions agree with TRBD1. This CDR3 spans 15 amino acids. Germline V lookup: CDR1 LNHNV, CDR2 YYDKDF (reference sequence). The V segment lost 9 bases and the J segment 1 base; nucleotides outside the gene matches: 5.

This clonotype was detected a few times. In DNA, the CDR3 is TGTGCCAGCAGCCGTAAAGAATTTGCTGGGGCCAACGTCCTGACTTTC. Its translation is CASSRKEFAGANVLTF. The chain recombines TRBV5-5 with TRBJ2-6; unclear D gene. The germline gives CDR1 SGHKS, CDR2 YYEKEE (reference sequence). This CDR3 region has 16 residues. Trimming pared 4 bases from V and 2 bases from J, leaving 13 bases between.

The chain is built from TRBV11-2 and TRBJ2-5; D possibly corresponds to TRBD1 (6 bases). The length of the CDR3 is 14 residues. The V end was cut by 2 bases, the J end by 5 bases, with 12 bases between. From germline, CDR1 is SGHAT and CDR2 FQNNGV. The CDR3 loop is CASSLLGGAETQYF. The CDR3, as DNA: TGTGCCAGCAGCTTATTAGGGGGAGCGGAGACCCAGTACTTC. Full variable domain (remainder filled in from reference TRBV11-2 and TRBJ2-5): EAGVAQSPRYKIIEKRQSVAFWCNPISGHATLYWYQQILGQGPKLLIQFQNNGVVDDSQLPKDRFSAERLKGVDSTLKIQPAKLEDSAVYLCASSLLGGAETQYFGPGTRLLVL.

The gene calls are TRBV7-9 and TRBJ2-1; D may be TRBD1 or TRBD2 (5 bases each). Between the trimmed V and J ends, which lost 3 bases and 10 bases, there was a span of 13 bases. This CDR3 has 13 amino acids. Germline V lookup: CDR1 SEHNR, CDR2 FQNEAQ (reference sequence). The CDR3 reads CASSLGRDREQFF. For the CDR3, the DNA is TGTGCCAGCAGCTTGGGCCGGGACCGGGAGCAGTTCTTC.

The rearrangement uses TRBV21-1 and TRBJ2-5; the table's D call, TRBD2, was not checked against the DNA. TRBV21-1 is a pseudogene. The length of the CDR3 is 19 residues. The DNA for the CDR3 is TGTGCCAGCACCCGACTGACCGGGACTAGCGGGAGGGGGCAAGAGACCCAGTACTTC. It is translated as CASTRLTGTSGRGQETQYF.

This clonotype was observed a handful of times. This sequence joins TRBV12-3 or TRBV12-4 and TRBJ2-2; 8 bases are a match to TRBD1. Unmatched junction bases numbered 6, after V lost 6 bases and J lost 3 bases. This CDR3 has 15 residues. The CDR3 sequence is CASRPTGDYTGELFF. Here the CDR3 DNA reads TGTGCCAGCAGGCCGACAGGGGACTACACCGGGGAGCTGTTTTTT.

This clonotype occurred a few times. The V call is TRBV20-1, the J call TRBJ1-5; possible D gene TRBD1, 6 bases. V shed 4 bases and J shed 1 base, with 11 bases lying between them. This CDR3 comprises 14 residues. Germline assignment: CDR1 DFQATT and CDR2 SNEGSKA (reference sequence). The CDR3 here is CSAKWQGSNQPQHF. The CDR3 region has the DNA TGCAGTGCTAAGTGGCAGGGGAGCAATCAGCCCCAGCATTTT.

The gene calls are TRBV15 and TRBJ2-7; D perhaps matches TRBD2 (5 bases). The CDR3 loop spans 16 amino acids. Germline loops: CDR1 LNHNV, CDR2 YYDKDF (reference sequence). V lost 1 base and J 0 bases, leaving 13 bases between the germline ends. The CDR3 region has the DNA TGTGCCACCAGCAGAGGAGAGACGGGAAGCTCCTACGAGCAGTACTTC. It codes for CATSRGETGSSYEQYF.

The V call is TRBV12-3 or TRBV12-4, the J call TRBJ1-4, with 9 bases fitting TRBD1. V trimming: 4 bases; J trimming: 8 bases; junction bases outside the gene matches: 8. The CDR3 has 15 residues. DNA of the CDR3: TGTGCCAGCAGTTCCTCGACAGGGGGGGAGGAAAAACTGTTTTTT. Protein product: CASSSSTGGEEKLFF.